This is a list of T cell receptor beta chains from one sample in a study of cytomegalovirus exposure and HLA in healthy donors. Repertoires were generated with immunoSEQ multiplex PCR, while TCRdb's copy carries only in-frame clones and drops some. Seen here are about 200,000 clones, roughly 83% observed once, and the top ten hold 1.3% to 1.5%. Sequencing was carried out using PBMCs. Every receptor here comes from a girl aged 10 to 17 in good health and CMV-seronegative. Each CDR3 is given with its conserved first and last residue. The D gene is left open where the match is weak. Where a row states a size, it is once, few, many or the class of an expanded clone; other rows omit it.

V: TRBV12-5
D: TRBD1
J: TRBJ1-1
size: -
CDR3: CASGLGGNTEAFF
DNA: TGTGCTAGTGGTTTAGGGGGCAACACTGAAGCTTTCTTT

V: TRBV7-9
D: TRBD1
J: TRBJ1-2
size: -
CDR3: CASSQDRVYGYTF
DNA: TGTGCCAGCAGCCAGGACAGGGTTTATGGCTACACCTTC

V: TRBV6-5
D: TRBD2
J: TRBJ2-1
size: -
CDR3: CASSFAGLRYNEQFF
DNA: TGTGCCAGCAGTTTCGCGGGACTACGCTACAATGAGCAGTTCTTC

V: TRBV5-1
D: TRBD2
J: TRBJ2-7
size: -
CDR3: CASSLVAGAYEQYF
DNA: TGCGCCAGCAGCCTAGTAGCGGGGGCCTACGAGCAGTACTTC

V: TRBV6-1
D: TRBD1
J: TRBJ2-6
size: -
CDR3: CASSGTGTGGSGANVLTF
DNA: TGTGCCAGCAGTGGAACCGGGACAGGTGGGTCTGGGGCCAACGTCCTGACTTTC

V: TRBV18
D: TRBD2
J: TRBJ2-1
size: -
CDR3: CASSPSGGPLNEQFF
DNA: TGTGCCAGCTCACCTAGCGGGGGGCCACTCAATGAGCAGTTCTTC

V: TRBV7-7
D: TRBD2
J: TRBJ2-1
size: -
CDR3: CASSRGLAGQSEQFF
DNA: TGTGCTAGCAGCCGTGGACTAGCGGGACAAAGTGAGCAGTTCTTC

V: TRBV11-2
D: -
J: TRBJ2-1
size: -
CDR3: CATLSYNEQFF
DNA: TGTGCCACCCTGTCCTACAATGAGCAGTTCTTC

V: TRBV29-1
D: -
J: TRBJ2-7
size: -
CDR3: CSVEVVGGSSYEQYF
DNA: TGCAGCGTTGAAGTCGTGGGGGGTAGCTCCTACGAGCAGTACTTC

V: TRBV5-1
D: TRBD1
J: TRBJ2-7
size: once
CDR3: CASSTGQGSYEQYF
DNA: TGCGCCAGCAGCACCGGACAGGGATCCTACGAGCAGTACTTC

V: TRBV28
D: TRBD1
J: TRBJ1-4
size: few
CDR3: CASSETGGRVKLFF
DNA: TGTGCCAGCAGCGAAACAGGGGGCAGGGTAAAACTGTTTTTT

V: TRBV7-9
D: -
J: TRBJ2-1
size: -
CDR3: CASSGDTLGFF
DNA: TGTGCCAGCAGCGGGGACACCCTAGGGTTCTTC

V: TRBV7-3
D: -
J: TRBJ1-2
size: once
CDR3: CASSHTAGVRGYTF
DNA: TGTGCCAGCAGCCATACCGCAGGGGTGAGAGGCTACACCTTC

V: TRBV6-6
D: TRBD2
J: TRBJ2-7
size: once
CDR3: CASRTAGGHEQYF
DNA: TGTGCCAGCAGGACAGCGGGGGGCCACGAGCAGTACTTC

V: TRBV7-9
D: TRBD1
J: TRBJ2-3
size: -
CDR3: CASSPRTGVNTQYF
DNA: TGTGCCAGCAGCCCTCGGACAGGGGTGAATACGCAGTATTTT

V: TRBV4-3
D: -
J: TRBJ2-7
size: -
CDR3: CASSRTYGGAFDEQYF
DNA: TGCGCCAGCAGCCGCACCTACGGCGGGGCCTTTGACGAGCAGTACTTC

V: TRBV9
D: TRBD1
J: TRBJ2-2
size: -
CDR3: CASSPRGTGLTLNTGELFF
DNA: TGTGCCAGCTCCCCGCGCGGGACAGGGTTAACATTAAACACCGGGGAGCTGTTTTTT

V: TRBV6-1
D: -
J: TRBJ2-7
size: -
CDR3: CASSVQPGSSYEQYF
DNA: TGTGCCAGCAGTGTACAACCGGGATCTTCCTACGAGCAGTACTTC

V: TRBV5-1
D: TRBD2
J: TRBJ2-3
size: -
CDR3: CASSPGSSGHTDTQYF
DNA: TGCGCCAGCAGCCCCGGCTCTAGCGGACACACAGATACGCAGTATTTT

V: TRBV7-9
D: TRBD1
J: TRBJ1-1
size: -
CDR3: CASSPTGQGDTEAFF
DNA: TGTGCCAGCAGCCCGACCGGACAGGGAGACACTGAAGCTTTCTTT

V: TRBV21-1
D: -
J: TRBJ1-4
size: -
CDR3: CASSKQGTKRGTNEKLFF
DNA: TGTGCCAGCAGCAAACAGGGAACAAAGCGTGGGACTAATGAAAAACTGTTTTTT

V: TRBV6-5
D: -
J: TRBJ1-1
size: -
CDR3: CASGRPRETEAFF
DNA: TGTGCCAGCGGTCGCCCTCGAGAAACTGAAGCTTTCTTT

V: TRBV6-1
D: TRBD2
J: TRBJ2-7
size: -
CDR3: CASSEDPSGFSTYEQYF
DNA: TGTGCCAGCAGTGAAGACCCTAGCGGATTTTCTACCTACGAGCAGTACTTC